A single T cell receptor (beta chain) is shown here with its context. Antigen: not known. The data originate from a study of blood T cells in healthy people across ages. The study's findings and limits: Using unsorted PBMCs precluded a conclusive naive versus antigen-experienced comparison.

V was trimmed by 3 bases and J by 6 bases, leaving 22 bases between them. The CDR3 is 17 residues long. The V gene's germline CDR1 is LGHNA and CDR2 YSLEER. Using a J-beta primer mix together with a sample-barcoded 5' primer, a second PCR was run for about 7 to 12 cycles. Each CDR3 protein is one row after TCRdb ran MiXCR on the 5' RACE reads. The repertoire consists of some 1.5 million distinct CDR3 sequences, with roughly 43% occurring once and the leading ten covering 4%. V gene TRBV4-3 combines with J gene TRBJ2-3; D may correspond to TRBD1 or TRBD2 (5 bases each). This clonotype originated in a young woman in good health. Sequencing was done on a sample of blood. This CDR3 reads CASSQTLLGVSIDTQYF. The CDR3, as DNA: TGCGCCAGCAGCCAGACCTTGTTGGGGGTCAGCATCGATACGCAGTATTTT.